This T cell receptor beta chain was identified in a study of memory CD4+ T cells and cytomegalovirus serostatus. Study-wide background: Of the healthy Belgian adults, 8 to 10 were CMV seropositive and around 22 seronegative. Findings and limits, study-wide: About two fifths of the roughly 160 known CMV-associated TCRbeta sequences appeared in CD4+ memory.

Comment on this clone: The target antigen is unknown.

Single viable CD3+CD4+CD8-CD45RO+ cells were sorted as the memory CD4+ T cells. Total CD4+ T cells were enriched by CD4 positive selection. Repertoires were generated with immunoSEQ multiplex PCR, while TCRdb's copy carries only in-frame clones and drops some. The profile shows tens of thousands of clones, 60% to 80% of them singletons. This CDR3 spans 13 amino acids. The V and J ends lost 4 bases and 3 bases respectively, with 9 bases between them. Germline values: CDR1 SGHNT, CDR2 YENEEA. The clonotype originates from an adult in good health and CMV-seronegative. Sequences were obtained from memory CD4+ T cells from blood. The chain couples TRBV11-3 to TRBJ1-1, with D perhaps TRBD1 (6 bases). The DNA for the CDR3 is TGTGCCAGCAGCTCCCGACAGGACACTGAAGCTTTCTTT. Protein product: CASSSRQDTEAFF. The full variable domain, in which reference TRBV11-3 and TRBJ1-1 provide the parts outside the CDR3, is EAGVVQSPRYKIIEKKQPVAFWCNPISGHNTLYWYLQNLGQGPELLIRYENEEAVDDSQLPKDRFSAERLKGVDSTLKIQPAELGDSAVYLCASSSRQDTEAFFGQGTRLTVV.